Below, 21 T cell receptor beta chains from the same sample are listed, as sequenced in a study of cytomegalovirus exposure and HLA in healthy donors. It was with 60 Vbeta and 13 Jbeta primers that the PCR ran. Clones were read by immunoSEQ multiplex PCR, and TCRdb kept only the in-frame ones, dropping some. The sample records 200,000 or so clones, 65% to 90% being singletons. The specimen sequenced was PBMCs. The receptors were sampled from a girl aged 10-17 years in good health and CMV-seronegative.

The CDR3 bases are TGTGCCAGCAGTTTACAGGGTTTAGGGGAAAAACTGTTTTTT. Its protein product is CASSLQGLGEKLFF. J is TRBJ1-4 and V is TRBV28; the D gene is possibly TRBD1 (5 bases). Per the germline V gene, CDR1 is MDHEN and CDR2 is SYDVKM. The CDR3 is 14 amino acids. Deletions cut 2 bases from V and 8 bases from J, with 12 bases between.

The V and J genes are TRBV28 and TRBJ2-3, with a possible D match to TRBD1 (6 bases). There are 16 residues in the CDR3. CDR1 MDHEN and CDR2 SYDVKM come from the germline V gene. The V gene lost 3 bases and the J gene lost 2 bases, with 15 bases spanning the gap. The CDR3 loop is CASSFIPTGTTDTQYF. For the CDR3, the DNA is TGTGCCAGCAGTTTTATCCCCACAGGGACCACAGATACGCAGTATTTT.

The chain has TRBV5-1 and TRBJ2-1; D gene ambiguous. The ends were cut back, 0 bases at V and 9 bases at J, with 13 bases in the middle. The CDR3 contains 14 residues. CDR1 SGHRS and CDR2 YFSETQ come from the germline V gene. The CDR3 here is CASSLVASSGEQFF. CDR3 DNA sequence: TGCGCCAGCAGCTTGGTGGCTAGTTCGGGTGAGCAGTTCTTC. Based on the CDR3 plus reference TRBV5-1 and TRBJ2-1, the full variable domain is KAGVTQTPRYLIKTRGQQVTLSCSPISGHRSVSWYQQTPGQGLQFLFEYFSETQRNKGNFPGRFSGRQFSNSRSEMNVSTLELGDSALYLCASSLVASSGEQFFGPGTRLTVL.

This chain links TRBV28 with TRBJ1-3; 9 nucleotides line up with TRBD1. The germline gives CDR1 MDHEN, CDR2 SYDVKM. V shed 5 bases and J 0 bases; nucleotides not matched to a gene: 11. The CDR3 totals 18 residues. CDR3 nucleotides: TGTGCCAGCAGTCCAATAAGGGACAGGGCGATCTCTGGAAACACCATATATTTT. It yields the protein CASSPIRDRAISGNTIYF.

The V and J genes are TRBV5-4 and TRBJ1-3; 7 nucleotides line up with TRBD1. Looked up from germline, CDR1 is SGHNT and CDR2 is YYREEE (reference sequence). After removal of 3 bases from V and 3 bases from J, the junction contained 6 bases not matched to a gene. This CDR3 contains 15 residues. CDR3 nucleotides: TGTGCCAGCAGCTCCAACAGGGGTGGTGGAAACACCATATATTTT. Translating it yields CASSSNRGGGNTIYF. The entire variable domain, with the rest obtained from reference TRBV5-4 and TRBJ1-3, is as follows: ETGVTQSPTHLIKTRGQQVTLRCSSQSGHNTVSWYQQALGQGPQFIFQYYREEENGRGNFPPRFSGLQFPNYSSELNVNALELDDSALYLCASSSNRGGGNTIYFGEGSWLTVV.

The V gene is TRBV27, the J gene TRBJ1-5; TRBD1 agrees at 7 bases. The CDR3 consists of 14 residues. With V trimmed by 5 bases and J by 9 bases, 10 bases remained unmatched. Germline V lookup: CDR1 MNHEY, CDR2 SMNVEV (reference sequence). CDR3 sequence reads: CASSASTGVGPQHF. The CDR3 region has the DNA TGTGCCAGCAGTGCCTCAACAGGGGTGGGGCCCCAGCATTTT.

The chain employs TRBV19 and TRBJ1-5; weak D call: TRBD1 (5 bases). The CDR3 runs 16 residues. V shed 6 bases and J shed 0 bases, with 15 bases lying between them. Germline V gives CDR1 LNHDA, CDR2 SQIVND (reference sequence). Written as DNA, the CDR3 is TGTGCCAGTAGATCGCTTGACAGCTATAGCAATCAGCCCCAGCATTTT. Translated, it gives CASRSLDSYSNQPQHF.

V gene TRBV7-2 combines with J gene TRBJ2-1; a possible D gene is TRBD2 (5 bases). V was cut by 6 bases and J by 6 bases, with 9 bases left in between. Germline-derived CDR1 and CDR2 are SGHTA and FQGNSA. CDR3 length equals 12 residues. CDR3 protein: CASRRGLNEQFF. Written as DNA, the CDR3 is TGTGCCAGCAGACGAGGACTCAATGAGCAGTTCTTC. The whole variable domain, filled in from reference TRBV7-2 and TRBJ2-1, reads GAGVSQSPSNKVTEKGKDVELRCDPISGHTALYWYRQSLGQGLEFLIYFQGNSAPDKSGLPSDRFSAERTGGSVSTLTIQRTQQEDSAVYLCASRRGLNEQFFGPGTRLTVL.

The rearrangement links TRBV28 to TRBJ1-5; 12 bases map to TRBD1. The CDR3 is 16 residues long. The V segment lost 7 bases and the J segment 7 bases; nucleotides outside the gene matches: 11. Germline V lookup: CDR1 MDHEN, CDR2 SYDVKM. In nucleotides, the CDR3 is TGTGCCAGCAATCCGTACTCGGGACAGGGGGCCCAGCCCCAGCATTTT. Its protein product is CASNPYSGQGAQPQHF.

Here the CDR3 DNA reads TGTGCCAGCAGCTTACGTAGGGGGAGGAGGGGGCCCGAGGGTGAGCAGTTCTTC. It specifies CASSLRRGRRGPEGEQFF. This sequence joins TRBV5-8 and TRBJ2-1; a weak D match, TRBD1 (7 bases). This CDR3 contains 18 residues. Trimming stripped 2 bases from V and 9 bases from J, with 27 bases between. CDR1 is SGHTS, CDR2 YDEGEE, per germline.

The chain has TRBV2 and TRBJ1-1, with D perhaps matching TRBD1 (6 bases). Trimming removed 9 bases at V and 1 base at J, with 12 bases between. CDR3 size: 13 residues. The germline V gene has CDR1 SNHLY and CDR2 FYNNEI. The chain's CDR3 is CASSPGENTEAFF. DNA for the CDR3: TGTGCCAGTAGCCCAGGGGAGAACACTGAAGCTTTCTTT.

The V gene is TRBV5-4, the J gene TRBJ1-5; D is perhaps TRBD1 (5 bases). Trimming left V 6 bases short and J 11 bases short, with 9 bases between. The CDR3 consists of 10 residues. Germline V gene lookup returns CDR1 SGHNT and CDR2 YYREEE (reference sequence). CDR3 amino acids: CASMYRSQHF. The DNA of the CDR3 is TGTGCCAGCATGTACAGGTCCCAGCATTTT.

The CDR3 DNA is TGTGCCAGCAGCTTAGGGCAGGGCGGCACAGATACGCAGTATTTT. Its protein is CASSLGQGGTDTQYF. The V call is TRBV7-3, the J call TRBJ2-3; D might be TRBD1 (5 bases). This CDR3 region has 15 residues. Germline lookup yields CDR1 SGHTA and CDR2 FQGTGA. V lost 2 bases and J lost 1, with 10 bases in between.

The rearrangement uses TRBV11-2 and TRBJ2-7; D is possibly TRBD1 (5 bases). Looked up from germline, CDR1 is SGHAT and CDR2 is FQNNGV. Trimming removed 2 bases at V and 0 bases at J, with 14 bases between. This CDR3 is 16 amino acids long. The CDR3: CASSLIRATTSYEQYF. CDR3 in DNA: TGTGCCAGCAGCTTAATCAGGGCTACAACCTCCTACGAGCAGTACTTC.

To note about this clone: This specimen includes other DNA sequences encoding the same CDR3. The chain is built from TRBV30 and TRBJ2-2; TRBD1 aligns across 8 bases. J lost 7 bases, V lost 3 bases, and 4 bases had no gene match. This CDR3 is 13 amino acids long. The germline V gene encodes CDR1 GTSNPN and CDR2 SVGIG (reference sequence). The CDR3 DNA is TGTGCCTGGAGGACAGGGGCAAGCGGGGAGCTGTTTTTT. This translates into CAWRTGASGELFF.

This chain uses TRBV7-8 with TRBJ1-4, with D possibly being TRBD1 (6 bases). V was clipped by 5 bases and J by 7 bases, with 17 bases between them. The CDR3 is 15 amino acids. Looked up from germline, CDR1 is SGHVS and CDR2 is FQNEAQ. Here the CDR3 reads CASSAHREGGEKLFF. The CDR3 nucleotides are TGTGCCAGCAGCGCGCACAGGGAGGGGGGTGAAAAACTGTTTTTT.

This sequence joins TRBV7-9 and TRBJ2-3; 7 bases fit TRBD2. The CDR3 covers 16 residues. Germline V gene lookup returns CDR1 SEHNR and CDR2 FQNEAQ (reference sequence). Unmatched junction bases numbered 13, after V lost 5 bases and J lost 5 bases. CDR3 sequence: CASSRYAGAFKDTQYF. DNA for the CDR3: TGTGCCAGCAGCCGGTACGCGGGAGCTTTTAAAGATACGCAGTATTTT. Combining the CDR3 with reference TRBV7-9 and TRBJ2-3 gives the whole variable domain DTGVSQNPRHKITKRGQNVTFRCDPISEHNRLYWYRQTLGQGPEFLTYFQNEAQLEKSRLLSDRFSAERPKGSFSTLEIQRTEQGDSAMYLCASSRYAGAFKDTQYFGPGTRLTVL.

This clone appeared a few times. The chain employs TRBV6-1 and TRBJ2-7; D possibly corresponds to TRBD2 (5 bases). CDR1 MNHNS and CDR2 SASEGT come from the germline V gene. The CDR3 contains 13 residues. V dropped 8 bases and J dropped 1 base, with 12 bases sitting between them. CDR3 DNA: TGTGCCAGCGAAAACCAGCGGTCCTACGAGCAGTACTTC. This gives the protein CASENQRSYEQYF.

In DNA, the CDR3 is TGTGCCAGCAGCCCGACAGTTTACAATGAGCAGTTCTTC. Translation gives CASSPTVYNEQFF. This chain links TRBV11-2 with TRBJ2-1, with a tentative D call TRBD1 (5 bases). The length of the CDR3 is 13 residues. V lost 5 bases, J lost 4 bases, and 9 bases lay in between. Per the germline V gene, CDR1 is SGHAT and CDR2 is FQNNGV.

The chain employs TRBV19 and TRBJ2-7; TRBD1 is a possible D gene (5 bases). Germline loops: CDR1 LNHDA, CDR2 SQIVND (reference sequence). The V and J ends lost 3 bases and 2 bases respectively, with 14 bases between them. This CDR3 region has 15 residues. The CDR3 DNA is TGTGCCAGTAGTATTCGAACAGGCATTCCCTACGAGCAGTACTTC. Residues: CASSIRTGIPYEQYF.

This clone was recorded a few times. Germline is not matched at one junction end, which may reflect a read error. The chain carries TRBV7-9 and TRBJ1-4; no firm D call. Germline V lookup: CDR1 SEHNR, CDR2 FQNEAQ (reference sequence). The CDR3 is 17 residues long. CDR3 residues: CSSSLGFLSQSEEKLFF. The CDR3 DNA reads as TGTTCCAGCAGCTTAGGTTTTCTAAGCCAATCGGAGGAAAAACTGTTTTTT. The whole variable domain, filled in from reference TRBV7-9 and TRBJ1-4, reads DTGVSQNPRHKITKRGQNVTFRCDPISEHNRLYWYRQTLGQGPEFLTYFQNEAQLEKSRLLSDRFSAERPKGSFSTLEIQRTEQGDSAMYLCSSSLGFLSQSEEKLFFGSGTQLSVL.